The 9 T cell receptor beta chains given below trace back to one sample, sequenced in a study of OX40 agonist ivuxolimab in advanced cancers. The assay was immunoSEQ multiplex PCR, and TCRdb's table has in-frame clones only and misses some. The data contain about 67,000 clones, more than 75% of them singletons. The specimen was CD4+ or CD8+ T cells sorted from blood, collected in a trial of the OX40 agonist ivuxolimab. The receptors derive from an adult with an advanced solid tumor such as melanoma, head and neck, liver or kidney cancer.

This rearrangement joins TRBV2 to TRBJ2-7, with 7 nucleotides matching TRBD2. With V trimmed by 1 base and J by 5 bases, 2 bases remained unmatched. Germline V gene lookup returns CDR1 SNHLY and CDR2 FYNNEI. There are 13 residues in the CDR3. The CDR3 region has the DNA TGTGCCAGCAGTGAAGGACTAGCAGACGAGCAGTACTTC. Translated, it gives CASSEGLADEQYF. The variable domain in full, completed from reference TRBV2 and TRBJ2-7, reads EPEVTQTPSHQVTQMGQEVILRCVPISNHLYFYWYRQILGQKVEFLVSFYNNEISEKSEIFDDQFSVERPDGSNFTLKIRSTKLEDSAMYFCASSEGLADEQYFGPGTRLTVT.

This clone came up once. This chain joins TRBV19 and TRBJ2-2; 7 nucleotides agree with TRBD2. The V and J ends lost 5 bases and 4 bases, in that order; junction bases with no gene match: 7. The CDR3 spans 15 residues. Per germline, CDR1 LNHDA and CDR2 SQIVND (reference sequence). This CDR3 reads CASSPRLASTGELFF. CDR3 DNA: TGTGCCAGTAGTCCGAGACTAGCATCCACCGGGGAGCTGTTTTTT.

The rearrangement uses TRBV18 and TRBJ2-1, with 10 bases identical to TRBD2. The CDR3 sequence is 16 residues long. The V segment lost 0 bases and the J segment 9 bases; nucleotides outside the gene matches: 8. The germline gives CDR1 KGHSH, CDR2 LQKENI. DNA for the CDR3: TGTGCCAGCTCACCACCGTCCCAGCGGGGGGGTACTGAGCAGTTCTTC. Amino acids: CASSPPSQRGGTEQFF.

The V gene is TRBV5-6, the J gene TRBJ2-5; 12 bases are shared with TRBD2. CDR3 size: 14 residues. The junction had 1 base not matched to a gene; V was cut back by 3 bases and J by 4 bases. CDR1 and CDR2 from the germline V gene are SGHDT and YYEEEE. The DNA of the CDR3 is TGTGCCAGCAGCTCGACTAGCGGGAGAGAGACCCAGTACTTC. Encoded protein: CASSSTSGRETQYF.

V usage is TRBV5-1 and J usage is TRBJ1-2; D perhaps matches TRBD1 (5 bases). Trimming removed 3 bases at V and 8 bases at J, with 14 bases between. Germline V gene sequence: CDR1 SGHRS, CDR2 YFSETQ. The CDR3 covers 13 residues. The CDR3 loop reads CASSSIPREGYTF. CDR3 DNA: TGCGCCAGCAGCTCGATCCCCAGGGAAGGCTACACCTTC.

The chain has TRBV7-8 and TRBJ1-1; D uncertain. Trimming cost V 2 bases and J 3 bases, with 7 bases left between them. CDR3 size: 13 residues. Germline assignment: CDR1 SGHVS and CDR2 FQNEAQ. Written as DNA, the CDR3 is TGTGCCAGCAGCTTATCGGAATACACTGAAGCTTTCTTT. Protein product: CASSLSEYTEAFF.

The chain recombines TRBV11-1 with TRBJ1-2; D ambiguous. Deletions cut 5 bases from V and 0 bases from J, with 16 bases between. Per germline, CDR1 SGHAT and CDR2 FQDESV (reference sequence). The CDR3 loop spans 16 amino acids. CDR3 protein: CASSPHWSASNYGYTF. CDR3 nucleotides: TGTGCCAGCAGCCCCCATTGGAGCGCATCTAACTATGGCTACACCTTC.

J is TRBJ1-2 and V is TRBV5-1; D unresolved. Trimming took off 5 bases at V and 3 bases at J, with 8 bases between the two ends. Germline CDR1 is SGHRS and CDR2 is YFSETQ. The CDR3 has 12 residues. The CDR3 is CASSREYYGYTF. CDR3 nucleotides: TGCGCCAGCAGTAGGGAATACTATGGCTACACCTTC.

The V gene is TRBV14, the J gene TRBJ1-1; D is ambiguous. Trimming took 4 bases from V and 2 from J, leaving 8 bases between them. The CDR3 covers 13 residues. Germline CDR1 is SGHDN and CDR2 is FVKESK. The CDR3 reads CASSPNRNTEAFF. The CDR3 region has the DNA TGTGCCAGCAGCCCAAACAGAAACACTGAAGCTTTCTTT.